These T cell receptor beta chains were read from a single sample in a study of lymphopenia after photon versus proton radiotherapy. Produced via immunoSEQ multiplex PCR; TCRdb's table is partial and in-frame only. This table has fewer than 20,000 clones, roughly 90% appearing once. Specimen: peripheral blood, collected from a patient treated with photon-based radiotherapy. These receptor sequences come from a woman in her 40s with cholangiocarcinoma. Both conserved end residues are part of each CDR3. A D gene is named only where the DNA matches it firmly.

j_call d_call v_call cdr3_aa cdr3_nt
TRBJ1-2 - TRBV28 CASSLTDEYGYTF TGTGCCAGCAGCCTGACGGATGAATATGGCTACACCTTC
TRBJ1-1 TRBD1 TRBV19 CASSIDRGLLNTEAFF TGTGCCAGTAGTATCGACAGGGGCCTACTGAACACTGAAGCTTTCTTT
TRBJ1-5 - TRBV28 CASSLTLTQHF TGTGCCAGCAGTTTAACACTAACCCAGCATTTT
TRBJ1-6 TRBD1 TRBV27 CASSEQKGTGSSPLHF TGTGCCAGCAGTGAACAAAAGGGGACAGGAAGTTCACCCCTCCACTTT
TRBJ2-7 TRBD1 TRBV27 CASSLSGLDRSYF TGTGCCAGCAGTTTATCAGGATTGGACAGGTCATACTTC
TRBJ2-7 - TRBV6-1 CASRLSGPTYEQYF TGTGCCAGCAGACTCTCGGGGCCCACCTACGAGCAGTACTTC
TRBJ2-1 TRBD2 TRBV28 CASSLPGTSGRPHNEQFF TGTGCCAGCAGTTTGCCCGGGACTAGCGGGAGGCCGCACAATGAGCAGTTCTTC
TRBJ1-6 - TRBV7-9 CASSRWIGGDSPLHF TGTGCCAGCAGCCGGTGGATAGGTGGTGATTCACCCCTCCACTTT
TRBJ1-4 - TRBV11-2 CASSLTDATNEKLFF TGTGCCAGCAGCTTGACGGACGCAACTAATGAAAAACTGTTTTTT
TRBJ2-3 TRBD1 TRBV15 CATSRELGQGIADTQYF TGTGCCACCAGCAGAGAGTTAGGACAGGGAATTGCCGATACGCAGTATTTT